The sequence of this T cell receptor beta chain was determined in a study of T-cell memory formation after mild COVID-19. Findings of the study overall: For second-wave clones that peaked at day 37, SARS-CoV-2 specificity went unverified.

This clonotype showed up just once. No antigen is known for it. In TCRdb, the 5' RACE reads were re-called with MiXCR into one record per CDR3 protein. The repertoire includes around 340,000 distinct CDR3 sequences, around a fifth of them detected once, and about 12% sits in the top ten. Source material: PBMCs or a T cell subset sorted from them (not recorded which). The receptor was derived from an adult woman who had mild COVID-19 (a few samples of this study predate the infection). Cell type and time point are not known.

CDR3 in DNA: TGCAGTGCCAGAAGGACAGGGGCCTTGGGAAACATTCAGTACTTC. This gives the protein CSARRTGALGNIQYF. The V call is TRBV20-1, the J call TRBJ2-4; 9 positions match TRBD1. This CDR3 comprises 15 residues. V dropped 6 bases and J dropped 6; count of bases not matched to a gene: 12. Germline-derived CDR1 and CDR2 are DFQATT and SNEGSKA (reference sequence).